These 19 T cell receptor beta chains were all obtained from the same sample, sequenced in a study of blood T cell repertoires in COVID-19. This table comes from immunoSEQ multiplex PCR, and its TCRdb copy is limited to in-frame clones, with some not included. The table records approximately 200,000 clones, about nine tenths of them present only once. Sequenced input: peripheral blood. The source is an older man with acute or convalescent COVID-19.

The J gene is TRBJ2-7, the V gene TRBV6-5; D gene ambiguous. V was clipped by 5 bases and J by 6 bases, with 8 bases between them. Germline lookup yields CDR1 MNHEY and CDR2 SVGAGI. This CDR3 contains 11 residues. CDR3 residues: CASSRRGEQYF. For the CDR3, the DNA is TGTGCCAGCAGTCGAAGAGGCGAGCAGTACTTC.

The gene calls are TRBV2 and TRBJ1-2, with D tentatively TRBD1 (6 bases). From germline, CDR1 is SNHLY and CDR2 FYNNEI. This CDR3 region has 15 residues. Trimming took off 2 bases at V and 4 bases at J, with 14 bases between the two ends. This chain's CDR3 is CASSEQTDSFYGYTF. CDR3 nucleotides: TGTGCCAGCAGTGAACAAACGGACAGCTTCTATGGCTACACCTTC.

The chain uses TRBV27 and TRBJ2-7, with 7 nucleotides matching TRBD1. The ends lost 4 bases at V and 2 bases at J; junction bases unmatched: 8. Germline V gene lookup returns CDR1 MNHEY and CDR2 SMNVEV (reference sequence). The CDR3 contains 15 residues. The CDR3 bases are TGTGCCAGCAGTTGGCAACCCGGGACAGCCTACGAGCAGTACTTC. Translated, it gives CASSWQPGTAYEQYF.

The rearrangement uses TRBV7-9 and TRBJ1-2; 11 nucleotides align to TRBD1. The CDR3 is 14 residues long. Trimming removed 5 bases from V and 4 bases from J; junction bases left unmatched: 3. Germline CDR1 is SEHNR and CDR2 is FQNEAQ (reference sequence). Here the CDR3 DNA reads TGTGCCAGCAGCGTGGGGACAGGGGGCTATGGCTACACCTTC. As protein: CASSVGTGGYGYTF.

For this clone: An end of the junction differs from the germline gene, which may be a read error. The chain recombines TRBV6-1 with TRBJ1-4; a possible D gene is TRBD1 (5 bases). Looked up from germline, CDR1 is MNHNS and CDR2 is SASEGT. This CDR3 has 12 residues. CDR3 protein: CASSDPGQRLLF. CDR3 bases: TGTGCCAGCAGTGACCCAGGGCAGAGGCTGCTTTTT.

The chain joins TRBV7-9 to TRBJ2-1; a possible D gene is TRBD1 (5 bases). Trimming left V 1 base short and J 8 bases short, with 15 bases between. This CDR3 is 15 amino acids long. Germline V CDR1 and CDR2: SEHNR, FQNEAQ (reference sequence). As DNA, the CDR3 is TGTGCCAGCAGCTTAGAGGGGCGCCGGGCCCATGAGCAGTTCTTC. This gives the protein CASSLEGRRAHEQFF.

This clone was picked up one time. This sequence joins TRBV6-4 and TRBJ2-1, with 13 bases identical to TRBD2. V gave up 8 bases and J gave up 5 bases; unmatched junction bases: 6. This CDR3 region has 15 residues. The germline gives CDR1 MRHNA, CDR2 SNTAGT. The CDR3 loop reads CASSPGTSGNNEQFF. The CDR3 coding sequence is TGTGCCAGCTCCCCCGGGACTAGCGGGAACAATGAGCAGTTCTTC.

CDR3 coding DNA: TGTGCCAGTACCCCCACAAGGGGGTATGACTATGGCTACACCTTC. Translated: CASTPTRGYDYGYTF. V and J are TRBV19 and TRBJ1-2; possibly TRBD1 for D (6 bases). This CDR3 is built from 15 residues. The ends were cut back, 7 bases at V and 3 bases at J, with 18 bases in the middle. Germline lookup yields CDR1 LNHDA and CDR2 SQIVND (reference sequence).

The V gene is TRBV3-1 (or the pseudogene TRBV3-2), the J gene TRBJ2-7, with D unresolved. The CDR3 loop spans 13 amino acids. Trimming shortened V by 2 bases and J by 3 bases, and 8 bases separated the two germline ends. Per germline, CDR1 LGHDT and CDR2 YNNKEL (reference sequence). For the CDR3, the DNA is TGTGCCAGCAGCCAATTCAGTTACTACGAGCAGTACTTC. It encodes CASSQFSYYEQYF.

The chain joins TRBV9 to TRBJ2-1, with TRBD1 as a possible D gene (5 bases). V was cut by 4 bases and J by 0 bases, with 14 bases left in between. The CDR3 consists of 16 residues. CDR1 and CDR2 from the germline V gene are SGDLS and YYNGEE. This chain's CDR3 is CASSPNSQGSYNEQFF. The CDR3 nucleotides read TGTGCCAGCAGCCCTAATAGCCAGGGCTCCTACAATGAGCAGTTCTTC.

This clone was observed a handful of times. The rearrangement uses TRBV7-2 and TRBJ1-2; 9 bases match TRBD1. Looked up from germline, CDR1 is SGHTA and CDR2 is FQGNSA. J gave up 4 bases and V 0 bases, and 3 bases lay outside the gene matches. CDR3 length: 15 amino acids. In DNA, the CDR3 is TGTGCCAGCAGCTTAGCCGGGACAGGGTCCTATGGCTACACCTTC. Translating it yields CASSLAGTGSYGYTF. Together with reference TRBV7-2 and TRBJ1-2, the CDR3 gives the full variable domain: GAGVSQSPSNKVTEKGKDVELRCDPISGHTALYWYRQSLGQGLEFLIYFQGNSAPDKSGLPSDRFSAERTGGSVSTLTIQRTQQEDSAVYLCASSLAGTGSYGYTFGSGTRLTVV.

In nucleotides, the CDR3 is TGTGCCAGCAGTTACGCGGAGACTAGCGGTACCTACGAGCAGTACTTC. Translated: CASSYAETSGTYEQYF. The gene calls are TRBV6-2 or TRBV6-3 and TRBJ2-7; 9 nucleotides align to TRBD2. The germline V gene has CDR1 MNHEY and CDR2 SVGEGT. The J segment lost 2 bases and the V segment lost 2 bases, leaving 7 bases of the junction unmatched. CDR3 length: 16 residues.

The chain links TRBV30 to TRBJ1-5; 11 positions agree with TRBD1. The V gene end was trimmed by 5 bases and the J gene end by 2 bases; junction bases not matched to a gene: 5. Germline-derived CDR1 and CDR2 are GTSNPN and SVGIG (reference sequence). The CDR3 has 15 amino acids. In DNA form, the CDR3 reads TGTGCCTGGCGGACAGGGGGCAAAGGCAATCAGCCCCAGCATTTT. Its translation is CAWRTGGKGNQPQHF.

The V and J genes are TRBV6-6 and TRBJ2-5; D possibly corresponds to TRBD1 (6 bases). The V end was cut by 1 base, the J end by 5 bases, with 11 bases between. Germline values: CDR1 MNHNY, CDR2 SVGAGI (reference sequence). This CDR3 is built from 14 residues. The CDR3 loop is CASSYLAQGETQYF. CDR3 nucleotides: TGTGCCAGCAGTTACTTAGCTCAGGGGGAGACCCAGTACTTC.

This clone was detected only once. CDR3 nucleotides: TGTGCCAGCAGACGGACAGGAAATGAGCAGTTCTTC. It yields the protein CASRRTGNEQFF. This chain joins TRBV2 and TRBJ2-1; TRBD1 aligns across 7 bases. With 6 bases clipped from V and 7 bases from J, the junction kept 3 bases outside the gene matches. This CDR3 contains 12 residues. Germline lookup yields CDR1 SNHLY and CDR2 FYNNEI.

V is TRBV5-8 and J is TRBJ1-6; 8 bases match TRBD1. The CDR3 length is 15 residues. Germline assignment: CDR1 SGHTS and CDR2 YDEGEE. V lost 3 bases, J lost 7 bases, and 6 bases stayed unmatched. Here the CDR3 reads CASSSGQARNSPLHF. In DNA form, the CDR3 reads TGTGCCAGCAGCTCGGGACAGGCTCGCAATTCACCCCTCCACTTT. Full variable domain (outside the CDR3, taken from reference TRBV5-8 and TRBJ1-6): EAGVTQSPTHLIKTRGQQATLRCSPISGHTSVYWYQQALGLGLQFLLWYDEGEERNRGNFPPRFSGRQFPNYSSELNVNALELEDSALYLCASSSGQARNSPLHFGNGTRLTVT.

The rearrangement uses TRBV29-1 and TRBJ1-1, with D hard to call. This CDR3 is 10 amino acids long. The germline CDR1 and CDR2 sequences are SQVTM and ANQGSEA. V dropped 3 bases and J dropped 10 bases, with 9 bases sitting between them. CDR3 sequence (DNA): TGCAGCGTTGACGAGAGTCGAGCTTTCTTT. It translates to CSVDESRAFF.

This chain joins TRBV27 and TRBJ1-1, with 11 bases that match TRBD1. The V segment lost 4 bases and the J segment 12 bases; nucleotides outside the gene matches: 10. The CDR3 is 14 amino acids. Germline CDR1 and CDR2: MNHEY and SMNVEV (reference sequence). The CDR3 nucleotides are TGTGCCAGCAGTTCCCGGGACAGGGGGATGGAAACTTTCTTT. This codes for CASSSRDRGMETFF.

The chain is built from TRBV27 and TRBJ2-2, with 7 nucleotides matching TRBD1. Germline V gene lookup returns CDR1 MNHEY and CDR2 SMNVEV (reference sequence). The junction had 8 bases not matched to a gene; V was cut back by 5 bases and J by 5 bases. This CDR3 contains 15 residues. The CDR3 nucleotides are TGTGCCAGCAGTGAATACAGGGGACAAACCGGGGAGCTGTTTTTT. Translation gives CASSEYRGQTGELFF.